Included here is one TCR beta chain sequence, with context. The sample originates from a study of blood T cell repertoires in COVID-19. In the study overall: Collection of acute and convalescent COVID-19 samples took place in the United States, Italy and Spain. T cells, B-cell-depleted T cells, or PBMCs provided the cDNA or gDNA that served as material.

Methods used by the authors: Amplification of reference gene primers was used by the study to estimate nucleated cell counts. Some clones are missing from TCRdb's copy, which holds only in-frame ones; the method was immunoSEQ multiplex PCR. V and J calls plus clone size are reproduced from that table; the DNA served to infer D and trimming. The table has fewer than 450,000 clones, 88% seen once. V shed 4 bases and J 3 bases; nucleotides not matched to a gene: 6. The germline V gene encodes CDR1 SQVTM and CDR2 ANQGSEA. The CDR3 has 14 residues. This clonotype was obtained from a woman aged 45-60 years with COVID-19, enrolled during active disease. Sequencing was carried out using peripheral blood. The rearrangement joins TRBV29-1 to TRBJ2-3; 8 bases match TRBD1. The CDR3 loop reads CSVAGTGLTDTQYF. The CDR3 DNA sequence: TGCAGCGTTGCCGGGACAGGTTTAACAGATACGCAGTATTTT.